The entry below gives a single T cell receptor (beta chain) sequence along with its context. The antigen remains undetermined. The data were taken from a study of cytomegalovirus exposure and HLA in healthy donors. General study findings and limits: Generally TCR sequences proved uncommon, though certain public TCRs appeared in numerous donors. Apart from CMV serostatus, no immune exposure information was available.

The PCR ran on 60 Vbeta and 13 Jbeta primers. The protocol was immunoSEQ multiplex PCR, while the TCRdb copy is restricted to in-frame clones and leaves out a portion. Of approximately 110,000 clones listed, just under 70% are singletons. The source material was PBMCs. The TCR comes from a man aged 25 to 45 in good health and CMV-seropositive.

The CDR3 DNA sequence: TGTGCCAGCTCACCAGGGACAGCTAGAACTAATGAAAAACTGTTTTTT. This gives the protein CASSPGTARTNEKLFF. The chain combines TRBV18 with TRBJ1-4, with 7 bases fitting TRBD1. Unmatched junction bases numbered 4, after V lost 2 bases and J lost 1 base. The CDR3 is 16 amino acids. Per germline, CDR1 KGHSH and CDR2 LQKENI.